Detailed here is one T cell receptor beta chain. Its cognate antigen has yet to be identified. No base quality values were provided; no much bigger clone lies one nucleotide off. The data derive from a study of shared T cell receptors in the human thymus (dated by TCRdb to the early 2020s). Broadly, across the study: The study examined how self-reactive, shared T-cell receptor alpha chains are generated in the human thymus.

The CDR3 goes from the cysteine to the phenylalanine over 15 residues. The CDR3 DNA has 45 bases and is translated from base 1. Reading the germline V gene (reference sequence) gives CDR1 MNHNY and CDR2 SVGAGI. At the junction V is shortened by 5 bases and J by 3 bases; bases outside the gene matches: 9. Library prep was done by the immunoSEQ multiplex PCR assay. The immuneACCESS repertoire file appears here via TCRdb, limited to in-frame rearrangements. These files lack a portion of the clones; in checked studies, under half of the deficit traces to unresolved V genes, and the cause of the others is not known. The sample profile shows fewer than 700,000 clones; 70% to 90% of them were found once. Around 0.01% of the sample is held by the ten biggest clonotypes. This sample was also put to use in a study of human thymus T cells. The second publication reports: Immunologically healthy infants undergoing open corrective cardiac surgery for congenital heart defects in Finland were used as donors. Thymus tissue was collected as surgical resects that were removed during corrective cardiac surgery. Biased V and J gene segment usage appeared to be present in both thymic and peripheral blood repertoires. The related research found that thymic TCR repertoires overlapped highly between unrelated individuals. The study described the TCR alpha and beta repertoires in eight or nine infant thymus samples and four matching peripheral blood samples. Donor ages ranging from about 7 to 250 days were recorded, and over 5 male and a couple of female infants were included in the cohort. Thymocytes were released mechanically from tissue and stored at -70 °C as pellets of roughly 9-32 million cells. A QIAsymphony instrument was used to extract genomic DNA from frozen cell pellets. Using the immunoSEQ multiplex PCR assay, the TCRB and TCRAD loci were amplified from a standardized quantity of quality-controlled genomic DNA. The V(D)J region was spanned by amplicons of a length sufficient to cover the CDR3 and to identify V and J genes. The commercial immunoSEQ service was used to sequence amplicons on an Illumina platform. Corrections for primer bias and sequencing errors followed previously described methods, while TCRAD and TCRB definitions were based on the IMGT database. Repertoires were analysed with immunoSEQ Analyzer 3.0 and VDJTools, covering basic statistics, V/J segment usage, diversity estimates, rarefaction and pairwise overlap. Chao1, ChaoE, Efron-Thisted, Shannon and inverse Simpson indices were used to estimate diversity, which was also estimated on datasets down-sampled to the smallest sample. Repertoire overlap was assessed by strict matching of CDR3 nucleotide sequence, V gene and J gene, and clustering was done by Jaccard-based multidimensional scaling. Thymus samples yielded on average around 810,000 unique TCRB clonotypes, compared with 80,000 to 85,000 from blood samples.

The origin of this receptor is a boy under three years old with a congenital heart defect. Donor details come from another sample of the same person, matched by shared clones. The sample comprised thymocytes. Recombination joined TRBV6-6 with TRBJ1-2, with 7 bases aligning to TRBD1. The CDR3 region reads CASSTHRGIDYGYTF. The DNA sequence is TGTGCCAGCAGTACCCACAGGGGTATCGACTATGGCTACACCTTC.